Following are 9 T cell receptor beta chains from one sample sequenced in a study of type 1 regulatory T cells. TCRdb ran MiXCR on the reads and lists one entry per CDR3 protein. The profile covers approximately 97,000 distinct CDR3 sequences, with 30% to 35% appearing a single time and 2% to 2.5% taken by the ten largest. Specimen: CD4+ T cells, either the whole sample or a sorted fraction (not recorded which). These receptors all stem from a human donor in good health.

The CDR3 sequence is CASSEQLVDEQYF. DNA of the CDR3: TGTGCCAGCAGTGAACAGTTAGTGGACGAGCAGTACTTC. The chain joins TRBV25-1 to TRBJ2-7; D not certain. V lost 2 bases and J lost 5, with 10 bases in between. CDR3 length: 13 amino acids. The V gene's germline CDR1 is MGHDK and CDR2 SYGVNS.

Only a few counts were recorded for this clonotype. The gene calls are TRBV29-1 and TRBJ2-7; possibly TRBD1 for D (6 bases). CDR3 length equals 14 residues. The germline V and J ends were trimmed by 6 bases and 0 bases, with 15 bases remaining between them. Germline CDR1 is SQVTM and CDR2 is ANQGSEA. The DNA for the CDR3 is TGCAGCGTAAACCGGGACACGAGCTCCTACGAGCAGTACTTC. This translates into CSVNRDTSSYEQYF.

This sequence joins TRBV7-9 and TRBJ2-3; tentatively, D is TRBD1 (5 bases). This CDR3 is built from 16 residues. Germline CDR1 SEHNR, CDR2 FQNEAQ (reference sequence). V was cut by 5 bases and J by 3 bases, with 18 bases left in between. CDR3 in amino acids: CASSKQDTRATDTQYF. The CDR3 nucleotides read TGTGCCAGCAGCAAACAGGATACGCGAGCGACAGATACGCAGTATTTT.

The CDR3 region has the DNA TGTGCCAGTAGTATTTGGACAGGGGGTGAAGCTTTCTTT. Its protein is CASSIWTGGEAFF. J is TRBJ1-1 and V is TRBV19, with TRBD1 matching over 10 bases. J gave up 7 bases and V 3 bases, and 2 bases lay outside the gene matches. CDR3 length: 13 residues. Per germline, CDR1 LNHDA and CDR2 SQIVND (reference sequence). Full variable domain (outside the CDR3, taken from reference TRBV19 and TRBJ1-1): DGGITQSPKYLFRKEGQNVTLSCEQNLNHDAMYWYRQDPGQGLRLIYYSQIVNDFQKGDIAEGYSVSREKKESFPLTVTSAQKNPTAFYLCASSIWTGGEAFFGQGTRLTVV.

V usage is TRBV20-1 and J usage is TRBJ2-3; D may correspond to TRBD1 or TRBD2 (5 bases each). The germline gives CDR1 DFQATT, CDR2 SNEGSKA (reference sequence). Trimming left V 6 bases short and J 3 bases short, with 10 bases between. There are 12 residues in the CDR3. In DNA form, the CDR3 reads TGCAGTGCGGGGGTAGCGACAGATACGCAGTATTTT. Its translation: CSAGVATDTQYF.

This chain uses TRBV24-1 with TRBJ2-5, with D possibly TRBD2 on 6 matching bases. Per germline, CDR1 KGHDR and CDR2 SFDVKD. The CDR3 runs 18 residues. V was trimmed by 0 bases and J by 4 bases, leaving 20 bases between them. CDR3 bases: TGTGCCACCAGTGATTTGGGTGGAGGGTTTGGGAGTTCAGAGACCCAGTACTTC. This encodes CATSDLGGGFGSSETQYF.

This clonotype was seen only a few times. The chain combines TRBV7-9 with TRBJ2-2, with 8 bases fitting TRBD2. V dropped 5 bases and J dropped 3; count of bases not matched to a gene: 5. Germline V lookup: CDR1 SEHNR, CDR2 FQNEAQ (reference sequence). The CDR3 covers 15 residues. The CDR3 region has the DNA TGTGCCAGCAGCACACCGGGGGGGGACACCGGGGAGCTGTTTTTT. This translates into CASSTPGGDTGELFF.

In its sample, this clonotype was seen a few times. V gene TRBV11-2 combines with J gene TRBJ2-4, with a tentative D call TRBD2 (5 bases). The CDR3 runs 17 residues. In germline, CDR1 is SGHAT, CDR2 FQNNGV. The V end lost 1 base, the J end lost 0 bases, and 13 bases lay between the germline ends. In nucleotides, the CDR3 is TGTGCCAGCAGCTTAGGCGGGTTAGCGCAAGCCAAAAACATTCAGTACTTC. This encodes CASSLGGLAQAKNIQYF. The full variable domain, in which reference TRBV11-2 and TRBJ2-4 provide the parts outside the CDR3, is EAGVAQSPRYKIIEKRQSVAFWCNPISGHATLYWYQQILGQGPKLLIQFQNNGVVDDSQLPKDRFSAERLKGVDSTLKIQPAKLEDSAVYLCASSLGGLAQAKNIQYFGAGTRLSVL.

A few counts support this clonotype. This chain's CDR3 is CASSQQGARWTEQYF. In DNA form, the CDR3 reads TGTGCCAGCAGCCAGCAGGGGGCGCGATGGACCGAGCAGTACTTC. The chain uses TRBV3-1 and TRBJ2-7; 8 nucleotides align to TRBD1. V lost 3 bases to trimming and J lost 6 bases; unmatched junction nucleotides: 10. The CDR3 has 15 amino acids. Germline V CDR1 and CDR2: LGHDT, YNNKEL (reference sequence).